This T cell receptor (beta chain) was recovered during a study of cytomegalovirus exposure and HLA in healthy donors. Study outcomes and limitations: When analyzed later, a missense DCLRE1C variant was found to be linked to TCR beta V- and J-gene trimming. In vitro confirmation showed a few CMV-associated chains to be CMV antigen specific. As was reported, the classifier diagnosed cytomegalovirus status with high specificity and sensitivity.

There are a few counts of this clone. Its matching antigen is unknown. The CDR3 sequence is 16 residues long. The ends were cut back, 3 bases at V and 4 bases at J, with 13 bases in the middle. Germline V gene sequence: CDR1 SNHLY, CDR2 FYNNEI. PCR used 60 Vbeta primers and 13 Jbeta primers. Authors' processing steps: About 83 million unique TCR beta chains, some 11 million shared, were counted in a later analysis. Data came from immunoSEQ multiplex PCR; TCRdb stores just in-frame clones and leaves some out. V and J calls plus clone size are reproduced from that table; the DNA served to infer D and trimming. The sample records 120,000 to 150,000 clones, about 70% being singletons.

The sequenced sample was PBMCs. This sequence was found in a man in his sixties in good health and CMV-seronegative. This chain uses TRBV2 with TRBJ1-6; the D gene is possibly TRBD1 (6 bases). Written as DNA, the CDR3 is TGTGCCAGCAGTGACGGGGGGGCTTTTTATAATTCACCCCTCCACTTT. It codes for CASSDGGAFYNSPLHF.